This T cell receptor (beta chain) emerged from a study of cytomegalovirus exposure and HLA in healthy donors. Study-level points and caveats: 87-base-pair reads could not separate some V segments, including TRBV6-2 and TRBV6-3. HLA alleles showed associations with fewer than 20,000 TCR beta sequences in a later analysis, at a 0.05 false discovery rate. In an earlier analysis, about 87% or about 30%: the productive usage of most TCR beta V segments.

Of note for this clone: Its specificity is not known.

Germline CDR1 and CDR2: SGHRS and YFSETQ. V lost 4 bases and J 5 bases, leaving 15 bases between the germline ends. CDR3 length: 15 residues. The PCR contained 60 Vbeta and 13 Jbeta primers. The data were produced by immunoSEQ multiplex PCR, yet TCRdb's version contains in-frame clones alone and is incomplete. Here the sample spans some 150,000 clones, less than 85% being singletons. The sample comprised PBMCs. This chain links TRBV5-1 with TRBJ2-2; possibly TRBD1 for D (6 bases). This receptor was identified in a middle-aged man in good health and CMV-seronegative. The CDR3, as DNA: TGCGCCAGCAGCAACAGGGCTGCAGGGACCGGGGAGCTGTTTTTT. Translating it yields CASSNRAAGTGELFF.